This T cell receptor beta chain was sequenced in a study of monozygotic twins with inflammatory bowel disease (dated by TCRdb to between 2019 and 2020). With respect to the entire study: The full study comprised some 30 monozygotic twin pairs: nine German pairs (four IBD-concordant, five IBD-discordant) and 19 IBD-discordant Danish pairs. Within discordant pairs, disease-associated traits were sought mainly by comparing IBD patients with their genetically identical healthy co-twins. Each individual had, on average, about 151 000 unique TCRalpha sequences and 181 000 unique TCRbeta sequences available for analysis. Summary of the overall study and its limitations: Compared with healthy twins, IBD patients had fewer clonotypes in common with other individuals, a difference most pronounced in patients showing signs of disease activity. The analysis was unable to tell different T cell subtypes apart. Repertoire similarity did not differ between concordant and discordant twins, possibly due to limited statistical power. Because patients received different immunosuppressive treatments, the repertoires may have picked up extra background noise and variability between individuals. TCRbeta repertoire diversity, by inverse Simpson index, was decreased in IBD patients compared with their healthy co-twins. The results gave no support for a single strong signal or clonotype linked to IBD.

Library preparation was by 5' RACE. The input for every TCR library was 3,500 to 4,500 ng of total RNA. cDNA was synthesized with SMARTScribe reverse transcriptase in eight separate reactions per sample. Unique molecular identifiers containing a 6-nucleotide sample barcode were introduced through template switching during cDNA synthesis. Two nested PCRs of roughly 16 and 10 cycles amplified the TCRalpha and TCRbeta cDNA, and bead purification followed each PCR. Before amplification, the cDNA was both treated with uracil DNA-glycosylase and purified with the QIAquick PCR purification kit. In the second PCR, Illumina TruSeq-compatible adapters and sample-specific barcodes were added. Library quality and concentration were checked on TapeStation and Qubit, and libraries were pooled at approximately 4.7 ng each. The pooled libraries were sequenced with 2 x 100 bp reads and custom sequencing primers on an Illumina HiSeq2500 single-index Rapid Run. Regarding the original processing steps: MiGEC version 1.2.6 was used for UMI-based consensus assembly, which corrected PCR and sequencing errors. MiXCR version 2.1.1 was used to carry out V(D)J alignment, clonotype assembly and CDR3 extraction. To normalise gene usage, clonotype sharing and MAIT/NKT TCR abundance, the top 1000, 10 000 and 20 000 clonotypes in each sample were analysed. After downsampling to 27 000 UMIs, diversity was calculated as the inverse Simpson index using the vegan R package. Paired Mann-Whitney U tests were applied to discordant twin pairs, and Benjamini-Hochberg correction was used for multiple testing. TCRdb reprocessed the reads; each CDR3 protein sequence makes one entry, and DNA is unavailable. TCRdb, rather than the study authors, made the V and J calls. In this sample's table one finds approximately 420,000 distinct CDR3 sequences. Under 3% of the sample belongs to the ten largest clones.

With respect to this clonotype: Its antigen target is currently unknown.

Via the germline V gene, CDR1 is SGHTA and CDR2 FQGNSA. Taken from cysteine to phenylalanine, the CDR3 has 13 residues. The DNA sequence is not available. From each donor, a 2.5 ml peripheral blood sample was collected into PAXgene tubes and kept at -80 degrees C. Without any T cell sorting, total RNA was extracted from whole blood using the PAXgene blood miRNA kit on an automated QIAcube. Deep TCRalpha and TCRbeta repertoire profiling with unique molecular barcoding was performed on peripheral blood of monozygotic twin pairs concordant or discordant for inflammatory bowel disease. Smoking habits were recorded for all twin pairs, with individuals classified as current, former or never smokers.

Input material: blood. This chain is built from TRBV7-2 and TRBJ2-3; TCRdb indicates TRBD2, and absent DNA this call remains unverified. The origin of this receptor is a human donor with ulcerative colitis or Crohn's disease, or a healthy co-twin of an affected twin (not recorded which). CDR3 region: CASSSQRGAKQYF.